This record covers a single TCR beta chain. The clone's antigen remains unknown. One base away there is no much larger clone; base qualities are not given. Library preparation used 5' RACE. The instrument given in TCRdb is Illumina HiSeq 2000. A universal primer binding site was added through template switching, and the final cDNA carried a unique molecular identifier so that TCR cDNA molecules could be counted accurately. First-strand cDNA for TCR alpha and beta chains was synthesized from specific primers in the conserved constant-segment region. To control for contamination, every cDNA library carried two barcodes: a SMART-Mk sample barcode plus Illumina barcodes. TruSeq adapter sequences, together with Illumina sample barcodes, were added in two successive PCR steps. TCR alpha and beta cDNA libraries were sequenced on the Illumina HiSeq platform with custom primers. Turning to the authors' computational methods: Raw reads were processed with MiGEC to extract unique molecular identifiers, and MiXCR was used to determine CDR3 positions. Recombination models were inferred per individual with the repgenHMM and IGoR tools using an EM algorithm. The analysis of shared clonotypes was done with the tcR package in R, with sharing normalized by the product of cloneset sizes. To study raw recombination free of thymic and clonal selection effects, out-of-frame nonproductive sequences were analyzed. TCRdb reanalyzed the raw reads on its own, using fastp at Q25 for trimming and MiXCR for clone calling, and kept in-frame beta chains. For every CDR3 protein sequence, its rows merge into one entry that carries the most common genes and DNA. TCRdb, rather than the study authors, made the V and J calls. Here the sample has more than 400,000 distinct CDR3 sequences; roughly 15% occur a single time. The ten largest account for less than 0.5% of the sample.

The data belong to a study of identical twins (dated by TCRdb to the mid-2010s). In the study overall: TCR alpha and beta repertoires from monozygotic twins, unrelated adults of various ages and cord blood were deep-sequenced to test whether fetal clonotypes persist. To rule out contamination, replicate twin experiments were performed at different times with different library preparation protocols.

Every donor in the study was a healthy Caucasian. The twin cohort comprised three pairs of female monozygotic twins, all aged roughly 18 to 30 years. CD4+ and CD8+ T cell populations were isolated with positive isolation kits from Invitrogen. Findings and caveats that apply to the study as a whole: In beta out-of-frame sequences, excess twin sharing was weaker, because having fewer shared sequences lowered the signal-to-noise ratio. In monozygotic twins, out-of-frame TCR alpha sharing was systematically underestimated by recombination models, although the models agreed with sharing between unrelated individuals. Zero-insertion analyses could be partly confounded by invariant T cells such as MAIT and iNKT, though diverse VJ usage argued against such confounding for most clonotypes. Out-of-frame TCR alpha sequences shared between twins showed an excess of low generation-probability sequences compared with coincidental sharing between unrelated individuals. Because the same donors could not be followed over many years, the conclusions depended on cross-sectional statistical analysis. Abundant cord blood beta clonotypes had fewer insertions, young adult naive repertoires showed a similar but weaker trend, and memory repertoires showed no such trend.

These data also formed part of another study, on yellow fever vaccine responses in identical twins. The second source states: According to the authors, the vaccine-induced T cell response in identical twins seemed to be partly convergent and partly specific to each individual. In identical twins, the study followed T cell clones that responded to the vaccine with precision.

This receptor was obtained from a woman in her late teens or twenties in good health. Source material: CD4+ T cells sorted from blood.

Here the CDR3 is given as CAVAGGYEQYF. The DNA reads as follows: TGTGCCGTAGCGGGAGGCTACGAGCAGTACTTC. The rearrangement combines TRBV6-6 with TRBJ2-7; TRBD2 aligns with 10 central bases. The germline V and J ends show losses of 11 bases and 3 bases respectively, and no gene match explains 1 base of the junction. Per the germline V gene (reference sequence), MNHNY is the CDR1 and SVGAGI is the CDR2. The CDR3 covers 11 residues, taking in both the cysteine and the phenylalanine. Only the CDR3 DNA is retained, 33 bases long and in frame from the first base.